This TCR beta chain emerged from a study of OX40 agonist ivuxolimab in advanced cancers. Study background: Participants averaged 60 years of age (range 23 to 79) and were less than 85% male.

Drawing of blood for sampling happened at baseline, at cycle 4 day 1, and at cycle 7 day 1. This CDR3 has 12 amino acids. CDR1 and CDR2 from the germline V gene are MNHEY and SMNVEV (reference sequence). V lost 5 bases, J lost 6 bases, and 11 bases lay in between. Libraries were prepared by immunoSEQ multiplex PCR; TCRdb keeps only in-frame clonotypes and omits some of them. In the table there are 20,000 to 30,000 clones, 83% of which are singletons. The genes are TRBV27 and TRBJ2-7; D is unresolved. This sequence was found in an adult with an advanced solid tumor such as melanoma, head and neck, liver or kidney cancer. The sample consisted of CD4+ or CD8+ T cells sorted from blood, taken in a trial of the OX40 agonist ivuxolimab. DNA of the CDR3: TGTGCCAGCAGTCCGGGCCCGGGCGAGCAGTACTTC. It translates to CASSPGPGEQYF.